One and the same sample provided the 22 T cell receptor beta chains below, sequenced in a study of Tregs in tolerant kidney transplant recipients. The method was immunoSEQ multiplex PCR; TCRdb's version includes in-frame clones alone and lacks a portion of them. Of about 18,000 clones in the sample, roughly 82% were seen once. Sequenced material: Tregs from blood. These receptors all stem from a human donor in good health.

This chain joins TRBV7-6 and TRBJ2-3; 11 nucleotides line up with TRBD2. Looked up from germline, CDR1 is SGHVS and CDR2 is FNYEAQ. The length of the CDR3 is 18 residues. V was pared by 4 bases and J by 6 bases, with 15 bases of the junction left unmatched. The CDR3 nucleotides read TGTGCCAGCAGCTCCCGTAGCGGGAGGGCCTTCGGACAGGATACGCAGTATTTT. Encoded protein: CASSSRSGRAFGQDTQYF.

The chain has TRBV30 and TRBJ2-1, with 7 bases fitting TRBD2. The CDR3 sequence is 13 residues long. The V segment lost 2 bases and the J segment 9 bases; nucleotides outside the gene matches: 7. CDR1 and CDR2 from the germline V gene are GTSNPN and SVGIG (reference sequence). The chain's CDR3 is CAWSRWEGGEQFF. In DNA form, the CDR3 reads TGTGCCTGGAGTCGGTGGGAGGGCGGTGAGCAGTTCTTC.

This chain connects TRBV19 to TRBJ1-1; 8 nucleotides line up with TRBD1. The V gene end was trimmed by 5 bases and the J gene end by 8 bases; junction bases not matched to a gene: 7. The length of the CDR3 is 13 residues. From germline, CDR1 is LNHDA and CDR2 SQIVND (reference sequence). CDR3 sequence (DNA): TGTGCCAGTAGTCCCGCTTCAGGGGGCGAAGCTTTCTTT. Translation: CASSPASGGEAFF.

Concerning this clone itself: Its ends do not fully match the called genes, so a read error is possible. Other DNA variants within this sample encode the same CDR3. The chain combines TRBV6-6 with TRBJ2-5; D is unresolved. Germline values: CDR1 MNHNY, CDR2 SVGAGI (reference sequence). CDR3 size: 13 residues. The CDR3 DNA sequence: TGCGCCAGCAGTCCCAGAACCCAAGAGACCCAGTACTTC. It translates to CASSPRTQETQYF.

This clone was observed once. The rearrangement joins TRBV19 to TRBJ2-3; D is perhaps TRBD1 (6 bases). This CDR3 is built from 14 residues. Germline values: CDR1 LNHDA, CDR2 SQIVND (reference sequence). With 6 bases removed from V and 2 bases from J, the gap between germline ends came to 12 bases. The CDR3 reads CASSRGQLTDTQYF. The CDR3 coding sequence is TGTGCCAGTAGCCGTGGACAGCTCACAGATACGCAGTATTTT.

The gene calls are TRBV9 and TRBJ2-1; D gene unclear. CDR3 length: 13 amino acids. Trimming removed 0 bases at V and 6 bases at J, with 7 bases between. CDR1 SGDLS and CDR2 YYNGEE come from the germline V gene. The CDR3 here is CASSVGRFNEQFF. The CDR3 DNA sequence: TGTGCCAGCAGCGTAGGTCGCTTCAATGAGCAGTTCTTC. The full variable domain, rest sourced from reference TRBV9 and TRBJ2-1, is DSGVTQTPKHLITATGQRVTLRCSPRSGDLSVYWYQQSLDQGLQFLIQYYNGEERAKGNILERFSAQQFPDLHSELNLSSLELGDSALYFCASSVGRFNEQFFGPGTRLTVL.

J is TRBJ2-1 and V is TRBV27; 13 bases agree with TRBD2. V was clipped by 6 bases and J by 0 bases; unmatched bases: 5. The CDR3 is 17 amino acids. The germline gives CDR1 MNHEY, CDR2 SMNVEV (reference sequence). Here the CDR3 reads CASRVRLAGGSYNEQFF. The DNA for the CDR3 is TGTGCCAGCAGAGTAAGACTAGCGGGAGGCTCCTACAATGAGCAGTTCTTC.

The gene calls are TRBV11-1 and TRBJ1-1; D perhaps matches TRBD1 (6 bases). The CDR3 loop spans 14 amino acids. V dropped 10 bases and J dropped 6 bases, with 21 bases sitting between them. CDR1 and CDR2 from the germline V gene are SGHAT and FQDESV (reference sequence). This chain's CDR3 is CATQRIRGRAEAFF. The CDR3 nucleotides are TGTGCCACCCAGCGGATCAGGGGTAGGGCTGAAGCTTTCTTT.

The chain combines TRBV2 with TRBJ1-1, with D possibly TRBD1 on 5 matching bases. This CDR3 spans 13 amino acids. Between the trimmed V and J ends, which lost 4 bases and 4 bases, there was a span of 10 bases. Germline values: CDR1 SNHLY, CDR2 FYNNEI. CDR3 amino acids: CASSAGGGTEAFF. Written as DNA, the CDR3 is TGTGCCAGCAGTGCTGGCGGGGGCACTGAAGCTTTCTTT.

In regard to this clone: This CDR3 is also generated by other DNA sequences in the sample. This chain joins TRBV7-2 and TRBJ1-5; D is unresolved. V was cut by 1 base and J by 0 bases, with 7 bases left in between. Per germline, CDR1 SGHTA and CDR2 FQGNSA. This CDR3 region has 15 residues. The CDR3 region is CASSLGDRSNQPQHF. The CDR3 region has the DNA TGTGCCAGCAGCTTAGGCGACCGTAGCAATCAGCCCCAGCATTTT.

The chain is built from TRBV18 and TRBJ2-1; a possible D gene is TRBD2 (5 bases). Germline V CDR1 and CDR2: KGHSH, LQKENI. This CDR3 is built from 13 residues. V lost 3 bases to trimming and J lost 9 bases, with 12 bases between them. CDR3 sequence reads: CASSPARAGEQFF. CDR3 in DNA: TGTGCCAGCTCACCTGCACGGGCGGGTGAGCAGTTCTTC.

This chain joins TRBV6-5 and TRBJ2-7; weak D call: TRBD1 (5 bases). The CDR3 totals 14 residues. The ends were cut back, 7 bases at V and 1 base at J, with 14 bases in the middle. Germline V gives CDR1 MNHEY, CDR2 SVGAGI. The CDR3 here is CASTRAGVSYEQYF. Written as DNA, the CDR3 is TGTGCCAGCACCAGGGCAGGTGTTTCCTACGAGCAGTACTTC.

The V and J genes are TRBV7-9 and TRBJ1-3; the match to TRBD1 covers 7 bases. The germline V gene encodes CDR1 SEHNR and CDR2 FQNEAQ (reference sequence). CDR3 length: 17 residues. Trimming removed 5 bases from V and 4 bases from J; junction bases left unmatched: 14. The CDR3 DNA follows: TGTGCCAGCAGCCCCACAGGGACAGCTCTTCTAGGAAACACCATATATTTT. This encodes CASSPTGTALLGNTIYF.

V is TRBV19 and J is TRBJ1-4; no firm D call. In germline, CDR1 is LNHDA, CDR2 SQIVND (reference sequence). The V end was cut by 9 bases, the J end by 5 bases, with 13 bases between. The CDR3 has 13 amino acids. The DNA for the CDR3 is TGTGCCAGCACCGGATTAGGGAATGAAAAACTGTTTTTT. Its translation: CASTGLGNEKLFF.

The chain has TRBV7-2 and TRBJ2-3, with D possibly TRBD2 on 5 matching bases. V dropped 1 base and J dropped 0 bases, with 8 bases sitting between them. The CDR3 has 15 amino acids. Per the germline V gene, CDR1 is SGHTA and CDR2 is FQGNSA. The DNA for the CDR3 is TGTGCCAGCAGCTTAGTTGGCGGGAGCACAGATACGCAGTATTTT. It translates to CASSLVGGSTDTQYF.

This clone was recorded once. The J gene is TRBJ2-1, the V gene TRBV27; 8 bases align to TRBD2. The CDR3 covers 15 residues. CDR1 is MNHEY, CDR2 SMNVEV, per germline (reference sequence). Unmatched junction bases numbered 6, after V lost 1 base and J lost 7 bases. The DNA of the CDR3 is TGTGCCAGCAGTTTATGGTCGGGAGGGCGAAATGAGCAGTTCTTC. Its translation is CASSLWSGGRNEQFF.

The chain uses TRBV6-6 and TRBJ1-6; D is unresolved. Per the germline V gene, CDR1 is MNHNY and CDR2 is SVGAGI (reference sequence). The CDR3 length is 14 residues. V shed 7 bases and J shed 7 bases, with 14 bases lying between them. CDR3 sequence (DNA): TGTGCCAGCAAAATAGGGTTGGGGAATTCACCCCTCCACTTT. Its translation: CASKIGLGNSPLHF.

The genes are TRBV12-5 and TRBJ2-3; 11 bases are shared with TRBD2. The germline gives CDR1 LGHNT, CDR2 FRNRAP. The CDR3 length is 17 residues. With 1 base clipped from V and 4 bases from J, the junction kept 7 bases outside the gene matches. CDR3 bases: TGTGCTAGTGGTTTGGCAAGACTAGCGGGAAACCCAGATACGCAGTATTTT. Amino acid sequence: CASGLARLAGNPDTQYF.

The genes are TRBV2 and TRBJ1-3, with 7 bases aligning to TRBD1. This CDR3 region has 14 residues. V shed 6 bases, J shed 4 bases, and the junction held 6 bases outside the gene matches. CDR1 is SNHLY and CDR2 is FYNNEI in the germline V gene. CDR3 sequence: CASRRETGGNTIYF. In DNA form, the CDR3 reads TGTGCCAGCAGACGTGAGACAGGGGGAAACACCATATATTTT.

V usage is TRBV4-3 and J usage is TRBJ1-2, with D perhaps matching TRBD1 (5 bases). The CDR3 sequence is 15 residues long. V was pared by 0 bases and J by 3 bases, with 11 bases between. Germline V CDR1 and CDR2: LGHNA, YSLEER. The CDR3 loop reads CASSQERGLDYGYTF. In DNA form, the CDR3 reads TGCGCCAGCAGCCAAGAGAGGGGATTAGACTATGGCTACACCTTC.

The chain has TRBV5-5 and TRBJ2-7; no clear D. V was trimmed by 1 base and J by 5 bases, leaving 10 bases between them. The CDR3 has 13 residues. Germline CDR1 SGHKS, CDR2 YYEKEE (reference sequence). CDR3 sequence: CASSLYIGDEQYF. The CDR3 nucleotides read TGTGCCAGCAGCTTGTATATTGGGGACGAGCAGTACTTC. Full variable domain (rest looked up from reference TRBV5-5 and TRBJ2-7): DAGVTQSPTHLIKTRGQQVTLRCSPISGHKSVSWYQQVLGQGPQFIFQYYEKEERGRGNFPDRFSARQFPNYSSELNVNALLLGDSALYLCASSLYIGDEQYFGPGTRLTVT.

The gene calls are TRBV7-3 and TRBJ2-5; no definite D call. Per germline, CDR1 SGHTA and CDR2 FQGTGA. Trimming left V 2 bases short and J 3 bases short, with 7 bases between. CDR3 length: 13 residues. The CDR3, as DNA: TGTGCCAGCAGCTTAGGCCCGAAAGAGACCCAGTACTTC. Translation: CASSLGPKETQYF.